These T cell receptor beta chains were read from a single sample in a study of blood T cells in healthy people across ages. One entry per CDR3 protein results from TCRdb running MiXCR on the 5' RACE reads. In the table there are more than 800,000 distinct CDR3 sequences, under 30% of which are singletons. What was sequenced was blood. These receptors came from an elderly woman in good health. Each CDR3 is given with its conserved first and last residue. Fields, in order: clone size, J gene, V gene, D gene, CDR3 DNA, CDR3 protein. A D gene is named only where the DNA matches it firmly. Expanded clones are given a class, and other clones once, few, many or no size at all.

NA | TRBJ2-3 | TRBV30 | NA | TGTGCCTGGAGTCGGGCAGATACGCAGTATTTT | CAWSRADTQYF
NA | TRBJ2-4 | TRBV6-2/TRBV6-3 | TRBD2 | TGTGCCAGCAGTTACCTCGTTTCTAGCGGGGGCAAAAACATTCAGTACTTC | CASSYLVSSGGKNIQYF
many | TRBJ1-1 | TRBV29-1 | NA | TGCAGCGGGGCAGTAAACACTGAAGCTTTCTTT | CSGAVNTEAFF
many | TRBJ2-1 | TRBV9 | NA | TGTGCCAGCAGCCCGCGGACGGTCTACAATGAGCAGTTCTTC | CASSPRTVYNEQFF
many | TRBJ1-2 | TRBV7-2 | TRBD1 | TGCGCCAGCAGCGCCACAGGGGGTTATGGCTACACCTTC | CASSATGGYGYTF
NA | TRBJ1-5 | TRBV20-1 | TRBD1 | TGCAGTGCGCAACAGGGGGCATCAGGCAATCAGCCCCAGCATTTT | CSAQQGASGNQPQHF
many | TRBJ2-7 | TRBV10-3 | TRBD1 | TGTGCCATCCGTATGACAGGGGGTGCATACGAGCAGTACTTC | CAIRMTGGAYEQYF
NA | TRBJ2-3 | TRBV5-1 | TRBD2 | TGCGCCAGCAGCGCAAAACTAGCGGGAGGGACGGATACGCAGTATTTT | CASSAKLAGGTDTQYF
many | TRBJ2-1 | TRBV7-9 | TRBD2 | TGTGCCAGCAGCTTCGCAAGCGGGGGCGTGAATGAGCAGTTCTTC | CASSFASGGVNEQFF
many | TRBJ2-1 | TRBV6-6 | TRBD1 | TGTGCCAGCAGTGATACAGGGGGGCGTAATAACAATGAGCAGTTCTTC | CASSDTGGRNNNEQFF
many | TRBJ2-5 | TRBV7-8 | NA | TGTGCCAGCAGTTTTCCAGGGGGGGGCTTTGAGACCCAGTACTTC | CASSFPGGGFETQYF
NA | TRBJ1-1 | TRBV5-6 | NA | TGTGCCAGCAGCTTGAGATCTTGGGGGAGTCCCACTGAAGCTTTCTTT | CASSLRSWGSPTEAFF
NA | TRBJ2-2 | TRBV3-1 | TRBD1 | TGTGCCAGCAGTCTGTTGACAGGGTCAGGCACCGGGGAGCTGTTTTTT | CASSLLTGSGTGELFF
many | TRBJ2-7 | TRBV6-1 | TRBD1 | TGTGCCAGCAGTGACCTAGGGGGCAAAGACGAGCAGTACTTC | CASSDLGGKDEQYF
many | TRBJ1-2 | TRBV7-2 | NA | TGTGCCAGCAGCTTGGCAATACAGGGCTATGGCTACACCTTC | CASSLAIQGYGYTF
many | TRBJ2-3 | TRBV12-3/TRBV12-4 | NA | TGTGCCAGCAGTCCAGCCCGAACAGGGAGCACAGATACGCAGTATTTT | CASSPARTGSTDTQYF
many | TRBJ2-3 | TRBV6-2/TRBV6-3 | NA | TGTGCCAGCATGACAGCTCTAGATACGCAGTATTTT | CASMTALDTQYF
NA | TRBJ2-5 | TRBV6-1 | TRBD2 | TGTGCCAGCAGTGAAAAAGGAGGAGCGGGGCGTCTCGTCCAAGAGACCCAGTACTTC | CASSEKGGAGRLVQETQYF
few | TRBJ2-7 | TRBV30 | NA | TGTGCCTGGAGTCGAGGTCCCCACTACGAGCAGTACTTC | CAWSRGPHYEQYF
many | TRBJ2-5 | TRBV10-3 | NA | TGTGCCATCAGTGATCAGGGGAAAGAGACCCAGTACTTC | CAISDQGKETQYF
many | TRBJ2-1 | TRBV12-3/TRBV12-4 | TRBD1 | TGTGCCAGCAGTACTGGGACAGGGTGGGAGAATGAGCAGTTCTTC | CASSTGTGWENEQFF
NA | TRBJ1-2 | TRBV27 | TRBD1 | TGTGCCACCGGGGACAGGGTGTATGGCTACACCTTC | CATGDRVYGYTF
many | TRBJ2-7 | TRBV10-3 | NA | TGTGCCATCAGTGAGTCGGGGGCTGCAGTCTACGAGCAGTACTTC | CAISESGAAVYEQYF
NA | TRBJ2-7 | TRBV6-1 | TRBD1 | TGTGCCAGCAGTGCCCGTCGTCCTTCTACAGGGGGCGAGCAGTACTTC | CASSARRPSTGGEQYF
many | TRBJ2-1 | TRBV7-9 | TRBD1 | TGTGCCAGCAGCTTATTCCGTGGGACAGGGGGCAATGAGCAGTTCTTC | CASSLFRGTGGNEQFF